Below are 20 T cell receptor beta chains sequenced from a single sample in a study of cytomegalovirus exposure and HLA in healthy donors. Some clones are missing from TCRdb's copy, which holds only in-frame ones; the method was immunoSEQ multiplex PCR. There are some 110,000 clones in the sample; roughly 82% occur only once, and around 5% lies in the top ten. Sequencing was done on a sample of PBMCs. Source of these receptors: a man younger than 30 in good health and CMV-seronegative.

This CDR3 is CASSNEALAYEQYF. In DNA, the CDR3 is TGTGCCAGCAGTAATGAGGCACTGGCCTACGAGCAGTACTTC. V is TRBV7-9 and J is TRBJ2-7; D not resolved. Trimming stripped 6 bases from V and 2 bases from J, with 14 bases between. Germline CDR1 reads SEHNR; CDR2 reads FQNEAQ (reference sequence). The CDR3 consists of 14 residues. The full variable domain, its missing parts supplied by reference TRBV7-9 and TRBJ2-7, is DTGVSQNPRHKITKRGQNVTFRCDPISEHNRLYWYRQTLGQGPEFLTYFQNEAQLEKSRLLSDRFSAERPKGSFSTLEIQRTEQGDSAMYLCASSNEALAYEQYFGPGTRLTVT.

The chain uses TRBV2 and TRBJ2-1; the D gene is possibly TRBD2 (6 bases). CDR3 length: 14 amino acids. Germline loops: CDR1 SNHLY, CDR2 FYNNEI. V was shortened by 8 bases and J by 8 bases, with 19 bases between the two germline ends. CDR3 loop: CASHFGLFSYEQFF. CDR3 coding DNA: TGTGCCAGCCATTTTGGACTATTCTCATATGAGCAGTTCTTC.

The chain combines TRBV9 with TRBJ1-5; D remains ambiguous. This CDR3 has 14 residues. The germline CDR1 and CDR2 sequences are SGDLS and YYNGEE. V was shortened by 3 bases and J by 5 bases, with 12 bases between the two germline ends. CDR3 in amino acids: CASSAGVLYQPQHF. The DNA for the CDR3 is TGTGCCAGCAGCGCGGGAGTCCTTTATCAGCCCCAGCATTTT.

The chain combines TRBV6-5 with TRBJ1-2; no clear D gene. The CDR3 has 12 residues. Germline-derived CDR1 and CDR2 are MNHEY and SVGAGI. V lost 11 bases to trimming and J lost 6 bases, with 16 bases between them. CDR3 bases: TGTGCCCTAGAAAGAGGTTGGGATGGCTACACCTTC. Its protein is CALERGWDGYTF.

The rearrangement uses TRBV11-1 and TRBJ2-3; the D gene is possibly TRBD1 (5 bases). Trimming removed 4 bases at V and 4 bases at J, with 18 bases between. The length of the CDR3 is 16 residues. CDR1 is SGHAT, CDR2 FQDESV, per germline (reference sequence). The CDR3 reads CASSSFPQGGADTQYF. The CDR3 DNA is TGTGCCAGCAGCTCCTTTCCGCAGGGCGGCGCAGATACGCAGTATTTT.

The rearrangement uses TRBV7-8 and TRBJ1-2; a possible D gene is TRBD1 (6 bases). Trimming took off 5 bases at V and 4 bases at J, with 20 bases between the two ends. The CDR3 consists of 16 residues. The germline gives CDR1 SGHVS, CDR2 FQNEAQ. The CDR3 sequence is CASSPYRVTRGYGYTF. In DNA form, the CDR3 reads TGTGCCAGCAGCCCTTACAGGGTTACCCGTGGCTATGGCTACACCTTC.

J is TRBJ2-7 and V is TRBV5-4; D perhaps matches TRBD1 (6 bases). The germline V gene encodes CDR1 SGHNT and CDR2 YYREEE (reference sequence). The CDR3 is 13 residues long. Between the trimmed V and J ends, which lost 2 bases and 4 bases, there was a span of 10 bases. The CDR3 spells CASSFSDRYEQYF. The CDR3 coding sequence is TGTGCCAGCAGCTTTTCCGACAGGTACGAGCAGTACTTC.

This sequence joins TRBV7-7 and TRBJ2-5, with D possibly being TRBD2 (5 bases). Germline V lookup: CDR1 SSHAT, CDR2 FNYEAQ (reference sequence). The V end was cut by 2 bases, the J end by 5 bases, with 9 bases between. The CDR3 has 13 amino acids. The CDR3 spells CASSLWTQETQYF. The CDR3 bases are TGTGCCAGCAGCTTATGGACTCAGGAGACCCAGTACTTC.

This sequence joins TRBV5-4 and TRBJ2-5; possibly TRBD2 for D (5 bases). The CDR3 contains 13 residues. V lost 4 bases to trimming and J lost 2 bases, with 9 bases between them. Germline V gene data show CDR1 as SGHNT and CDR2 as YYREEE (reference sequence). The CDR3 here is CASSAGIQETQYF. In DNA, the CDR3 is TGTGCCAGCAGCGCCGGGATTCAAGAGACCCAGTACTTC.

The J gene is TRBJ1-2, the V gene TRBV30, with 10 bases aligning to TRBD1. The J segment lost 2 bases and the V segment lost 0 bases, leaving 6 bases of the junction unmatched. This CDR3 is built from 16 residues. Per the germline V gene, CDR1 is GTSNPN and CDR2 is SVGIG (reference sequence). The CDR3 loop is CAWSVPRTGGNYGYTF. The CDR3 DNA reads as TGTGCCTGGAGTGTACCAAGGACAGGGGGAAACTATGGCTACACCTTC. Drawing the rest from reference TRBV30 and TRBJ1-2, the complete variable domain is SQTIHQWPATLVQPVGSPLSLECTVEGTSNPNLYWYRQAAGRGLQLLFYSVGIGQISSEVPQNLSASRPQDRQFILSSKKLLLSDSGFYLCAWSVPRTGGNYGYTFGSGTRLTVV.

The V gene is TRBV4-1, the J gene TRBJ2-7; D is possibly TRBD2 (5 bases). CDR3 size: 15 residues. The V gene's germline CDR1 is MGHRA and CDR2 YSYEKL. Trimming left V 4 bases short and J 0 bases short, with 13 bases between. The CDR3 bases are TGCGCCAGCAGCCGGCTCGTTGGGAGCTCCTACGAGCAGTACTTC. This gives the protein CASSRLVGSSYEQYF.

V gene TRBV5-1 combines with J gene TRBJ2-4, with TRBD1 as a possible D gene (5 bases). The CDR3 extends over 12 amino acids. Trimming removed 0 bases from V and 9 bases from J, with 7 bases in between. The germline V gene has CDR1 SGHRS and CDR2 YFSETQ. CDR3 protein: CASSLARGIQYF. Here the CDR3 DNA reads TGCGCCAGCAGCTTGGCTAGGGGCATTCAGTACTTC.

The sample holds many counts of this clone. J is TRBJ2-3 and V is TRBV12-5; no firm D call. Germline CDR1 LGHNT, CDR2 FRNRAP. Trimming cost V 1 base and J 1 base, with 9 bases left between them. The CDR3 consists of 15 residues. CDR3 residues: CASGLGASRTDTQYF. The CDR3 DNA reads TGTGCTAGTGGTTTGGGGGCCAGCCGCACAGATACGCAGTATTTT.

The V and J genes are TRBV7-2 and TRBJ2-3; no clear D. V lost 3 bases to trimming and J lost 0 bases, with 10 bases between them. Germline lookup yields CDR1 SGHTA and CDR2 FQGNSA. The CDR3 length is 15 residues. The CDR3 protein is CASSFSGESTDTQYF. Written as DNA, the CDR3 is TGTGCCAGCAGCTTTTCCGGAGAGAGCACAGATACGCAGTATTTT.

The J gene is TRBJ2-7, the V gene TRBV12-2; the DNA was not compared with TRBD2, the D call given in the table. TRBV12-2 is a listed pseudogene. The CDR3 loop spans 16 amino acids. CDR3 in amino acids: CASRLAPQREHREQYF. CDR3 coding DNA: TGTGCAAGTCGCTTAGCCCCCCAGCGGGAGCATCGGGAGCAGTACTTC.

The genes are TRBV5-1 and TRBJ2-7, with TRBD1 matching over 9 bases. The V and J ends lost 2 bases and 4 bases, in that order; junction bases with no gene match: 4. Germline lookup yields CDR1 SGHRS and CDR2 YFSETQ. The length of the CDR3 is 14 residues. In nucleotides, the CDR3 is TGCGCCAGCAGCTTCGAACAGGGGGCATACGAGCAGTACTTC. It codes for CASSFEQGAYEQYF.

This clone was seen only a few times. The rearrangement joins TRBV7-9 to TRBJ1-2, with TRBD1 matching 7 bases. The J segment lost 6 bases and the V segment lost 5 bases, leaving 12 bases of the junction unmatched. This CDR3 region has 15 residues. Germline V lookup: CDR1 SEHNR, CDR2 FQNEAQ (reference sequence). The CDR3 region is CASSPQGPTVHGYTF. CDR3 nucleotide sequence: TGTGCCAGCAGCCCACAGGGGCCCACGGTCCATGGCTACACCTTC.

A single count supports this clone. The gene calls are TRBV19 and TRBJ1-1; TRBD1 might be the D (5 bases). The length of the CDR3 is 16 residues. Trimming took off 6 bases at V and 0 bases at J, with 17 bases between the two ends. From germline, CDR1 is LNHDA and CDR2 SQIVND (reference sequence). CDR3: CASSTKRQLMNTEAFF. CDR3 sequence (DNA): TGTGCCAGTAGCACAAAAAGACAGTTAATGAACACTGAAGCTTTCTTT.

DNA of the CDR3: TGTGCCAGCAGTTCGCCGGACAGGCCTAACACTGAAGCTTTCTTT. This encodes CASSSPDRPNTEAFF. The chain has TRBV6-5 and TRBJ1-1; TRBD1 matches 7 bases. There are 15 residues in the CDR3. V trimming: 4 bases; J trimming: 2 bases; junction bases outside the gene matches: 7. Germline V lookup: CDR1 MNHEY, CDR2 SVGAGI.

V and J are TRBV15 and TRBJ2-5, with 9 bases aligning to TRBD2. Trimming removed 4 bases from V and 3 bases from J; junction bases left unmatched: 6. Germline V gene lookup returns CDR1 LNHNV and CDR2 YYDKDF (reference sequence). The CDR3 extends over 15 amino acids. The CDR3 coding sequence is TGTGCCACCAGCACCTTAGCGGGAGTGAAAGAGACCCAGTACTTC. Translated, it gives CATSTLAGVKETQYF.